Listed here is a single TCR beta chain. The sample originates from a study of blood T cell repertoires in COVID-19. On the study more broadly: There were acute and convalescent COVID-19 samples, and they came from the United States, Italy and Spain. From T cells, B-cell-depleted T cells, or PBMCs came the material, which was cDNA or gDNA.

The authors' processing: Scientists estimated how many nucleated cells there were by amplifying reference gene primers. Profiling relied on immunoSEQ multiplex PCR, and the TCRdb table lists in-frame clones only, not all of them. That table is the source of V, J and clone size, and D and trimming were worked out from the DNA. This repertoire shows some 160,000 clones, approximately 90% found once; its top ten account for around 5%. In Seattle, patients joined the study during active infection and were tracked longitudinally. With V trimmed by 4 bases and J by 7 bases, 7 bases remained unmatched. The CDR3 spans 15 residues. The germline CDR1 and CDR2 sequences are LGHNA and YSLEER.

Input material: peripheral blood. The chain uses TRBV4-3 and TRBJ1-4; TRBD1 agrees at 9 bases. The origin of this receptor is a young man with COVID-19, enrolled during active disease. CDR3 in amino acids: CASSPNRGHPEKLFF. DNA for the CDR3: TGCGCCAGCAGCCCGAACAGGGGGCACCCTGAAAAACTGTTTTTT.